The T cell receptor beta chain under discussion was sequenced for a study of identical twins. TCRdb reanalysed the 5' RACE reads using MiXCR and keeps one entry per CDR3 protein. The profile covers hundreds of thousands of distinct CDR3 sequences, with approximately 7% appearing a single time and roughly 3.4% taken by the ten largest. V was clipped by 2 bases and J by 0 bases, with 17 bases between them. The CDR3 loop spans 19 amino acids. Germline CDR1 MNHEY, CDR2 SVGEGT. These same records also appear under a second study, on yellow fever vaccine responses in identical twins. That study adds: Twins' T cell vaccine responses reportedly looked partly convergent, partly personalized.

The chain has TRBV6-2 or TRBV6-3 and TRBJ2-6; D is uncertain. The sequenced material came from memory (CD45RO+) T cells sorted from blood. The TCR comes from a young woman in good health. The CDR3 DNA sequence: TGTGCCAGCAGTTACCTTCTCAGGAGTGCCAGCTCTGGGGCCAACGTCCTGACTTTC. As protein: CASSYLLRSASSGANVLTF.